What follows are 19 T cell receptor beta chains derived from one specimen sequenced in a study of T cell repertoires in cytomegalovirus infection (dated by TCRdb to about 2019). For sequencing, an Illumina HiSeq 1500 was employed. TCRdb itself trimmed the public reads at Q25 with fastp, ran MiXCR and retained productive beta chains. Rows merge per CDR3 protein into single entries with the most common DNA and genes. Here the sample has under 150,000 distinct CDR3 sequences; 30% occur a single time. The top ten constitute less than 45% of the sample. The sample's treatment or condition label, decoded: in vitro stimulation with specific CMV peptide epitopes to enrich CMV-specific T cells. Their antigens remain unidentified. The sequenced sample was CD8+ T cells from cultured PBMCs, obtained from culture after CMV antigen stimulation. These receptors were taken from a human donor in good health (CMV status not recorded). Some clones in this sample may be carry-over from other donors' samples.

CDR3 residues: CASSPASRQGPNQPQHF. CDR3 nucleotide sequence: TGTGCCAGCAGTCCGGCCTCACGACAGGGACCCAATCAGCCCCAGCATTTT. The gene calls are TRBV12-3 or TRBV12-4 and TRBJ1-5; 7 bases align to TRBD1. Trimming removed 5 bases from V and 3 bases from J; junction bases left unmatched: 13. The CDR3 has 17 amino acids.

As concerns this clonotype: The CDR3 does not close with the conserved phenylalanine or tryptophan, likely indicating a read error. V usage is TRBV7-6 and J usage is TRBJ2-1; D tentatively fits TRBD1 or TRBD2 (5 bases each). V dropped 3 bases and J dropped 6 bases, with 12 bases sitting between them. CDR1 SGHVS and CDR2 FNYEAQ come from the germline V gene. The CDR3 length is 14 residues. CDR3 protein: CASSLTGAGNEQFL. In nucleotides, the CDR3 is TGTGCCAGCAGCTTGACCGGGGCAGGCAATGAGCAGTTCCTC.

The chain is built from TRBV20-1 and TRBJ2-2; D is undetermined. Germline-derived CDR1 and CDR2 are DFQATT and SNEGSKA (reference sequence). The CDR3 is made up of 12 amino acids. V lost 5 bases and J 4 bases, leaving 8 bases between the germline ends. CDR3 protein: CSADRSTGELFF. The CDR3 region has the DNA TGCAGTGCTGACCGGAGCACCGGGGAGCTGTTTTTT.

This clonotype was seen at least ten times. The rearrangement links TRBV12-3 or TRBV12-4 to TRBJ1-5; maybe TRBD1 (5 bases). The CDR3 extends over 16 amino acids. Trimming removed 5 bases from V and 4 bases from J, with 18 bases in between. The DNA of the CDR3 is TGTGCCAGCAGTCAGCACAGGACCCCTGGGAATCAGCCCCAGCATTTT. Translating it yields CASSQHRTPGNQPQHF.

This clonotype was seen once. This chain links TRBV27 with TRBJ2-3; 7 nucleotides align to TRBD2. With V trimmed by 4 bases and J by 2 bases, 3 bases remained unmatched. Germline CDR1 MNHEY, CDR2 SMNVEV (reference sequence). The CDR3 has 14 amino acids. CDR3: CASSWGGFTDTQYF. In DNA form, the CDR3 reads TGTGCCAGCAGTTGGGGGGGTTTCACAGATACGCAGTATTTT.

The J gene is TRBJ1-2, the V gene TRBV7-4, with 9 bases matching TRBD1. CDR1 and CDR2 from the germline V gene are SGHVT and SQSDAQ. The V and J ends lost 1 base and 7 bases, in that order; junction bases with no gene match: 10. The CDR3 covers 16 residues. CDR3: CASSLGAGQGASGYTF. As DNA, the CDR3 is TGTGCCAGCAGCTTAGGTGCGGGACAGGGCGCCTCTGGCTACACCTTC.

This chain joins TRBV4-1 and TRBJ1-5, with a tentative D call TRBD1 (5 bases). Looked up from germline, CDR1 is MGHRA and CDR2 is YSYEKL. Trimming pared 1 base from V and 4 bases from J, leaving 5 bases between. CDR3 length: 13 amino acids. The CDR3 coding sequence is TGCGCCAGCAGCCAAGGGACAAATCAGCCCCAGCATTTT. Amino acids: CASSQGTNQPQHF.

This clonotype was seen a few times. CDR3 in amino acids: CASSLGGQGDFTDTQYF. The CDR3, as DNA: TGTGCCAGCAGCTTAGGGGGCCAAGGAGATTTCACAGATACGCAGTATTTT. The chain joins TRBV7-8 to TRBJ2-3, with a possible D match to TRBD1 (5 bases). The V and J ends lost 1 base and 2 bases respectively, with 16 bases between them. This CDR3 comprises 17 residues. Germline values: CDR1 SGHVS, CDR2 FQNEAQ. Together with reference TRBV7-8 and TRBJ2-3, the CDR3 gives the full variable domain: GAGVSQSPRYKVAKRGQDVALRCDPISGHVSLFWYQQALGQGPEFLTYFQNEAQLDKSGLPSDRFFAERPEGSVSTLKIQRTQQEDSAVYLCASSLGGQGDFTDTQYFGPGTRLTVL.

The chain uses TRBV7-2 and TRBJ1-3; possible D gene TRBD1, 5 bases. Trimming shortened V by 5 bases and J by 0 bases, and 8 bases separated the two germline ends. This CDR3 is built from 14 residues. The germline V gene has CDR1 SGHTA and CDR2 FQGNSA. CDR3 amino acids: CASSPGISGNTIYF. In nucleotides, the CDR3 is TGTGCCAGCAGCCCAGGGATCTCTGGAAACACCATATATTTT.

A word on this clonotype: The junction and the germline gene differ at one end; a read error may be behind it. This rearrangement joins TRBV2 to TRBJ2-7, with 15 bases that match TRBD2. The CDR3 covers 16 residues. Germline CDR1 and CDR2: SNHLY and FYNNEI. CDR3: CASSEGLAGGSYEQYF. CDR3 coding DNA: TGTGCCAGTAGTGAGGGACTAGCGGGGGGATCCTACGAGCAGTACTTC.

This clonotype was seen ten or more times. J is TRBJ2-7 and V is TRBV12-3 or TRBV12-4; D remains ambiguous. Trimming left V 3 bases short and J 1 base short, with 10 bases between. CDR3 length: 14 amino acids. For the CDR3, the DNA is TGTGCCAGCAGTTTGGTCCGGGCATCCTACGAGCAGTACTTC. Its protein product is CASSLVRASYEQYF.

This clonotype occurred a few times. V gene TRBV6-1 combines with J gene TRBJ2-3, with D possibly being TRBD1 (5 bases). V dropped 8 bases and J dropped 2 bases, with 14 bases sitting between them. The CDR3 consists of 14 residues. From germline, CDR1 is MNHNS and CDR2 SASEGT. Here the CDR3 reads CASVGQGPTDTQYF. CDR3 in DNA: TGTGCCAGCGTGGGCCAGGGCCCCACAGATACGCAGTATTTT.

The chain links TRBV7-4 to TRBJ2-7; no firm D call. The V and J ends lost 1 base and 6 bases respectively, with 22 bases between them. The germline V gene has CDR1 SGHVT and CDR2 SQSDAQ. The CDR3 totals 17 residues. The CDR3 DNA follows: TGTGCCAGCAGCTTAGACGGGTTAACCGCTTCGGTAGGCGAGCAGTACTTC. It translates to CASSLDGLTASVGEQYF.

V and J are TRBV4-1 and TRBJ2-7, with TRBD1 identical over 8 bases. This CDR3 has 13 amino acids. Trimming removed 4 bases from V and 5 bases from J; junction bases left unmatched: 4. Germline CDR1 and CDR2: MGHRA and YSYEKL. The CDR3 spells CASSRDRIHEQYF. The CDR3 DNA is TGCGCCAGCAGCCGGGACAGGATACACGAGCAGTACTTC.

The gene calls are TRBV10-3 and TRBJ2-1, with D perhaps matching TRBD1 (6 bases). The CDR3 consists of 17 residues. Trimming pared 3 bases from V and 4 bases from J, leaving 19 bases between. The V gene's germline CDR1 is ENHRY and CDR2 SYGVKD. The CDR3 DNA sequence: TGTGCCATCAGTGATCCGGACAGACCTCAGTATTACAATGAGCAGTTCTTC. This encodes CAISDPDRPQYYNEQFF.

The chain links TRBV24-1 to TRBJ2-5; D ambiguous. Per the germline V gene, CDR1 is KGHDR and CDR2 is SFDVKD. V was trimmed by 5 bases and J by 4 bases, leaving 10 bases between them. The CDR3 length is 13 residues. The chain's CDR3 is CATSGSPGETQYF. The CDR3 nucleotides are TGTGCCACCAGTGGGAGCCCTGGAGAGACCCAGTACTTC.

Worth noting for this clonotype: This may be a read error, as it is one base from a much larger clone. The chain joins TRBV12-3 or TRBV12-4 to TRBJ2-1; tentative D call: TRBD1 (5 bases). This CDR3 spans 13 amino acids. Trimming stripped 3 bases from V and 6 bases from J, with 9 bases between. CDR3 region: CASSLVRGNEQFF. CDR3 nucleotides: TGTGCCAGCAGTTTGGTAAGGGGCAATGAGCAGTTCTTC.

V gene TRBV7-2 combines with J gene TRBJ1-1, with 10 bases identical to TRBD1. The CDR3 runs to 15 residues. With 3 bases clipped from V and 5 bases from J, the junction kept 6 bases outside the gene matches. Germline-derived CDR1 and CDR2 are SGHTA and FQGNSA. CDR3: CASSLGTGVVTEAFF. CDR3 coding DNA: TGTGCCAGCAGCTTGGGGACAGGGGTTGTAACTGAAGCTTTCTTT.

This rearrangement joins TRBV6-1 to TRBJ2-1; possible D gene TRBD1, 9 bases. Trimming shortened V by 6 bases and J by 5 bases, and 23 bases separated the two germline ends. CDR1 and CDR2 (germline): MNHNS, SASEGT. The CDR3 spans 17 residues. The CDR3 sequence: CASRGQGRGGVHNEQFF. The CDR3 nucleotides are TGTGCCAGCAGGGGACAGGGCCGGGGGGGGGTCCACAATGAGCAGTTCTTC.